This TCR beta chain was obtained from a study of T cell responses to AZD1222 COVID-19 vaccine. V trimming: 2 bases; J trimming: 0 bases; junction bases outside the gene matches: 4. Germline V lookup: CDR1 MGHRA, CDR2 YSYEKL. The CDR3 is made up of 15 amino acids. The method was immunoSEQ multiplex PCR; TCRdb's version includes in-frame clones alone and lacks a portion of them. The sample comprises more than 150,000 clones, 90% to 95% of which are singletons, and more than 1.3% rests with the top ten. The rearrangement links TRBV4-1 to TRBJ2-7, with TRBD2 identical over 7 bases. This specimen consisted of peripheral blood, obtained 28 days after the second AZD1222 dose. This TCR was recovered from an adult who received the AZD1222 COVID-19 vaccine. The CDR3: CASSQPSGGSYEQYF. The DNA of the CDR3 is TGCGCCAGCAGCCAACCCTCGGGGGGCTCCTACGAGCAGTACTTC.